These 20 T cell receptor beta chains came from one sample sequenced in a study of blood T cell repertoires in COVID-19 (dated by TCRdb to 2018 to 2020). Library preparation used the immunoSEQ multiplex PCR assay. This is the immuneACCESS table as TCRdb keeps it, with only in-frame sequences that have V and J called. A part of the clones is gone; compared with another copy, unresolved V genes explain less than half, and the rest is unexplained. The sample data list fewer than 300,000 clones, and around 82% of these were observed just once. Roughly 3.1% of the sample rests with the top ten. Sequencing input: peripheral blood. These TCRs come from a woman aged 18 to 35 with acute or convalescent COVID-19.

The J gene is TRBJ1-1, the V gene TRBV29-1; TRBD1 matches 8 bases. The CDR3 has 12 residues. Trimming at V came to 5 bases and at J to 4 bases, leaving 3 bases not matched to a gene. Germline CDR1 SQVTM, CDR2 ANQGSEA. CDR3 nucleotides: TGCAGCGTTCCTACAGGGGGCACTGAAGCTTTCTTT. Its translation: CSVPTGGTEAFF.

The rearrangement uses TRBV19 and TRBJ1-6, with a weak D call TRBD1 (6 bases). The V gene's germline CDR1 is LNHDA and CDR2 SQIVND (reference sequence). CDR3 length equals 18 residues. The V gene lost 4 bases and the J gene lost 7 bases, with 23 bases spanning the gap. CDR3 bases: TGTGCCAGTAGTACCCCCCGGCAGGGGCTGAATAGGAATTCACCCCTCCACTTT. This translates into CASSTPRQGLNRNSPLHF.

V and J are TRBV13 and TRBJ2-1; 10 bases align to TRBD2. The CDR3 contains 16 residues. Germline CDR1 reads PRHDT; CDR2 reads FYEKMQ (reference sequence). Trimming cost V 5 bases and J 7 bases; bases outside gene matches: 11. CDR3 amino acids: CASSPPSGGGMNEQFF. CDR3 DNA: TGTGCCAGCAGCCCTCCTAGCGGGGGAGGGATGAATGAGCAGTTCTTC.

This chain joins TRBV7-2 and TRBJ1-2, with D tentatively TRBD1 (6 bases). CDR1 is SGHTA, CDR2 FQGNSA, per germline. The length of the CDR3 is 15 residues. V lost 5 bases and J 2 bases, leaving 15 bases between the germline ends. The CDR3, as DNA: TGTGCCAGCAGCCAAACTTGGACAGAGAACTATGGCTACACCTTC. It specifies CASSQTWTENYGYTF.

Turning to this clone: This specimen includes other DNA sequences encoding the same CDR3. CDR3 amino acids: CASSPGQGATEAFF. Written as DNA, the CDR3 is TGTGCCAGTAGTCCGGGACAGGGAGCTACTGAAGCTTTCTTT. V usage is TRBV19 and J usage is TRBJ1-1, with 9 bases identical to TRBD1. Trimming cost V 5 bases and J 5 bases; bases outside gene matches: 6. The CDR3 is 14 residues long. Germline CDR1 and CDR2: LNHDA and SQIVND (reference sequence). The whole variable domain, remainder taken from reference TRBV19 and TRBJ1-1, is DGGITQSPKYLFRKEGQNVTLSCEQNLNHDAMYWYRQDPGQGLRLIYYSQIVNDFQKGDIAEGYSVSREKKESFPLTVTSAQKNPTAFYLCASSPGQGATEAFFGQGTRLTVV.

Concerning this clone: Sequence at one end of the junction differs from germline and may be a read error. The J gene is TRBJ2-1, the V gene TRBV4-3, with 8 bases lining up with TRBD2. CDR3 length: 13 amino acids. Germline V gene lookup returns CDR1 LGHNA and CDR2 YSLEER. CDR3 sequence: CASSQDRSSGRIF. The DNA for the CDR3 is TGCGCCAGCAGCCAAGATAGGTCTAGCGGGCGGATCTTC.

The gene calls are TRBV7-2 and TRBJ2-1; 12 bases align to TRBD2. The CDR3 is made up of 15 amino acids. CDR1 SGHTA and CDR2 FQGNSA come from the germline V gene. The V and J ends lost 5 bases and 8 bases, in that order; junction bases with no gene match: 7. The CDR3 here is CASSAGLAGWYEQFF. In nucleotides, the CDR3 is TGTGCCAGCAGCGCCGGACTAGCGGGGTGGTATGAGCAGTTCTTC.

This chain uses TRBV5-8 with TRBJ2-1, with 13 nucleotides matching TRBD2. J lost 9 bases, V lost 1 base, and 7 bases had no gene match. The CDR3 consists of 16 residues. Germline V CDR1 and CDR2: SGHTS, YDEGEE. The CDR3 DNA reads TGTGCCAGCAGCTTGATGGGACTAGCGGGATGGGTTGAGCAGTTCTTC. It specifies CASSLMGLAGWVEQFF.

Details on this clone: Other DNA sequences from this sample encode an identical CDR3 as well. The chain combines TRBV5-1 with TRBJ2-5; 9 bases agree with TRBD1. The germline V gene encodes CDR1 SGHRS and CDR2 YFSETQ. Trimming cost V 0 bases and J 5 bases; bases outside gene matches: 2. CDR3 length: 14 residues. The CDR3 DNA reads TGCGCCAGCAGCTTGGGACAGGGGGTGGAGACCCAGTACTTC. Amino acids: CASSLGQGVETQYF.

This chain connects TRBV6-5 to TRBJ1-2, with D unresolved. CDR1 and CDR2 from the germline V gene are MNHEY and SVGAGI. CDR3 length: 12 amino acids. The ends were cut back, 7 bases at V and 4 bases at J, with 10 bases in the middle. CDR3 bases: TGTGCCAGCACCGATGGGAGCTATGGCTACACCTTC. This codes for CASTDGSYGYTF.

The chain employs TRBV6-2 or TRBV6-3 and TRBJ2-1, with 15 bases aligning to TRBD2. Germline CDR1 reads MNHEY; CDR2 reads SVGEGT. The CDR3 is 18 amino acids. V trimming: 1 base; J trimming: 5 bases; junction bases outside the gene matches: 6. The CDR3 nucleotides read TGTGCCAGCAGTTACTGGACTAGCGGGAGGGTTACCGACAATGAGCAGTTCTTC. Protein sequence: CASSYWTSGRVTDNEQFF.

The rearrangement uses TRBV7-3 and TRBJ2-3, with TRBD1 identical over 7 bases. This CDR3 comprises 13 residues. Looked up from germline, CDR1 is SGHTA and CDR2 is FQGTGA. The V gene end was trimmed by 6 bases and the J gene end by 4 bases; junction bases not matched to a gene: 4. The CDR3 reads CASRLTGSDTQYF. CDR3 nucleotide sequence: TGTGCCAGCAGACTGACAGGGTCAGATACGCAGTATTTT. The entire variable domain, with the rest obtained from reference TRBV7-3 and TRBJ2-3, is as follows: GAGVSQTPSNKVTEKGKYVELRCDPISGHTALYWYRQSLGQGPEFLIYFQGTGAADDSGLPNDRFFAVRPEGSVSTLKIQRTERGDSAVYLCASRLTGSDTQYFGPGTRLTVL.

The V call is TRBV6-2 or TRBV6-3, the J call TRBJ2-1, with 10 bases matching TRBD2. The germline V gene encodes CDR1 MNHEY and CDR2 SVGEGT. The CDR3 is made up of 17 amino acids. The junction had 6 bases not matched to a gene; V was cut back by 1 base and J by 3 bases. The CDR3 bases are TGTGCCAGCAGTTACTTGGCTAGCGGGAGTTTCTACAATGAGCAGTTCTTC. Protein product: CASSYLASGSFYNEQFF.

The V gene is TRBV6-5, the J gene TRBJ1-1; D not resolved. The ends were cut back, 2 bases at V and 5 bases at J, with 18 bases in the middle. CDR3 length: 16 residues. Germline V gene sequence: CDR1 MNHEY, CDR2 SVGAGI. In DNA form, the CDR3 reads TGTGCCAGCAGTTACGATCTTCTGCACCGAGGAACTGAAGCTTTCTTT. This sequence encodes CASSYDLLHRGTEAFF.

The chain couples TRBV28 to TRBJ2-7; D ambiguous. Looked up from germline, CDR1 is MDHEN and CDR2 is SYDVKM. This CDR3 spans 12 amino acids. V was trimmed by 1 base and J by 4 bases, leaving 5 bases between them. The DNA of the CDR3 is TGTGCCAGCAGTTTATTACTTTACGAGCAGTACTTC. Its protein is CASSLLLYEQYF.

The V call is TRBV11-2, the J call TRBJ1-1, with D unclear. Trimming took off 5 bases at V and 2 bases at J, with 12 bases between the two ends. The CDR3 runs 14 residues. Germline assignment: CDR1 SGHAT and CDR2 FQNNGV. The CDR3 DNA sequence: TGTGCCAGCAGCAGAACAAACAGTAACACTGAAGCTTTCTTT. Encoded protein: CASSRTNSNTEAFF.

J is TRBJ1-4 and V is TRBV15, with a tentative D call TRBD1 (5 bases). This CDR3 comprises 15 residues. Germline V gene lookup returns CDR1 LNHNV and CDR2 YYDKDF (reference sequence). Trimming shortened V by 1 base and J by 5 bases, and 11 bases separated the two germline ends. CDR3 protein: CATSRGRGTNEKLFF. CDR3 nucleotide sequence: TGTGCCACCAGCAGAGGCCGGGGGACGAATGAAAAACTGTTTTTT.

The V gene is TRBV7-2, the J gene TRBJ2-5; TRBD2 agrees at 10 bases. Germline V gene lookup returns CDR1 SGHTA and CDR2 FQGNSA. V lost 5 bases to trimming and J lost 7 bases; unmatched junction nucleotides: 13. The CDR3 extends over 16 amino acids. The CDR3 reads CASSHLALAGAGTQYF. The CDR3, as DNA: TGTGCCAGCAGCCATCTTGCCCTAGCGGGAGCCGGGACCCAGTACTTC.

This chain connects TRBV28 to TRBJ1-4; 9 bases agree with TRBD1. With V trimmed by 3 bases and J by 15 bases, 11 bases remained unmatched. The CDR3 length is 14 residues. Germline CDR1 and CDR2: MDHEN and SYDVKM. The CDR3 nucleotides read TGTGCCAGCAGTTTTCTGGGACAGGGTCTCGAAGTGTTTTTT. It encodes CASSFLGQGLEVFF.

Written as DNA, the CDR3 is TGTGCCACCAGCAGAGTAACTACGACCGGGGAGCTGTTTTTT. Amino acid sequence: CATSRVTTTGELFF. The V call is TRBV15, the J call TRBJ2-2; D is undetermined. From germline, CDR1 is LNHNV and CDR2 YYDKDF (reference sequence). This CDR3 has 14 amino acids. The V gene lost 1 base and the J gene lost 5 bases, with 8 bases spanning the gap.